The clone carrying this TCR beta chain was picked up one time. The CDR3 is made up of 16 amino acids. Looked up from germline, CDR1 is SGHRS and CDR2 is YFSETQ. The ends were cut back, 1 base at V and 1 base at J, with 9 bases in the middle. This record belongs to a study of shared T cell receptors in the human thymus. The assay was immunoSEQ multiplex PCR, and TCRdb's table has in-frame clones only and misses some. The sample consists of around 730,000 clones, 70% to 90% of them appearing once. These data also formed part of another study, on human thymus T cells. According to that study: Donation was from healthy Finnish infants who were having corrective surgery that addressed congenital heart defects. The thymus tissue came from resections taken during corrective heart surgery.

This chain links TRBV5-1 with TRBJ2-6; D uncertain. Sequencing was done on a sample of thymocytes. The TCR was taken from a girl less than two years old with a congenital heart defect. Here the CDR3 reads CASSLLLRSGANVLTF. The DNA for the CDR3 is TGCGCCAGCAGCTTGCTTCTCAGGTCTGGGGCCAACGTCCTGACTTTC.